The 24 T cell receptor beta chains reported below all come from one sample, sequenced in a study of shared clonotypes between healthy human individuals. Only in-frame clones appear in the TCRdb table, and some are missing; sequencing was by immunoSEQ multiplex PCR. Among about 1.4 million clones listed, 95% to 97% were seen once. The sequenced sample was naive CD4+ T cells sorted from blood. Subset reported: CD45RA+ positively selected. The origin of the receptors is a man aged 25 to 45 in good health.

The chain's CDR3 is CASSLWGGTYGYTF. In nucleotides, the CDR3 is TGTGCCAGCAGCCTCTGGGGGGGCACCTATGGCTACACCTTC. The chain recombines TRBV5-6 with TRBJ1-2; possibly TRBD1 for D (6 bases). The CDR3 has 14 residues. Trimming removed 4 bases from V and 4 bases from J, with 14 bases in between. Germline V gene lookup returns CDR1 SGHDT and CDR2 YYEEEE.

The chain is built from TRBV6-1 and TRBJ2-3, with a possible D match to TRBD2 (6 bases). The CDR3 extends over 18 amino acids. Germline assignment: CDR1 MNHNS and CDR2 SASEGT. V lost 4 bases and J 7 bases, leaving 27 bases between the germline ends. Written as DNA, the CDR3 is TGTGCCAGCAGTGCCAACGTACTCCGGGACTCCCGAAGTCATACGCAGTATTTT. Translation gives CASSANVLRDSRSHTQYF.

V is TRBV7-5 and J is TRBJ1-5; the table's D gene call, TRBD1, was not cross checked with the DNA. TRBV7-5 constitutes a pseudogene. This CDR3 has 15 amino acids. The CDR3 DNA reads as TGTGCCAGAAGCTTTGGGGCAGGGATGGGACAGCCCCAGCATTTT. Translated, it gives CARSFGAGMGQPQHF.

This rearrangement joins TRBV7-2 to TRBJ1-1; D unclear. The germline V gene has CDR1 SGHTA and CDR2 FQGNSA. Deletions cut 4 bases from V and 4 bases from J, with 10 bases between. The CDR3 is made up of 13 amino acids. The CDR3 sequence: CASSSRLTTEAFF. The CDR3 DNA is TGTGCCAGCAGCTCTAGACTGACCACTGAAGCTTTCTTT. Filled out from reference TRBV7-2 and TRBJ1-1, the complete variable domain reads GAGVSQSPSNKVTEKGKDVELRCDPISGHTALYWYRQSLGQGLEFLIYFQGNSAPDKSGLPSDRFSAERTGGSVSTLTIQRTQQEDSAVYLCASSSRLTTEAFFGQGTRLTVV.

V and J are TRBV5-1 and TRBJ1-1, with unresolved D. CDR1 is SGHRS and CDR2 is YFSETQ in the germline V gene. The V end lost 1 base, the J end lost 1 base, and 14 bases lay between the germline ends. The CDR3 covers 16 residues. DNA for the CDR3: TGCGCCAGCAGCTTGAACCCCGGAGTCGGGAACACTGAAGCTTTCTTT. Amino acids: CASSLNPGVGNTEAFF.

V usage is TRBV4-2 and J usage is TRBJ1-2; TRBD1 aligns across 8 bases. After removal of 1 base from V and 6 bases from J, the junction contained 7 bases not matched to a gene. The CDR3 totals 15 residues. Germline loops: CDR1 LGHNA, CDR2 YNFKEQ. CDR3 loop: CASSQAPGQENGYTF. The CDR3 region has the DNA TGTGCCAGCAGCCAAGCGCCGGGACAGGAGAATGGCTACACCTTC.

V usage is TRBV7-3 and J usage is TRBJ2-1; D call uncertain. CDR1 and CDR2 (germline): SGHTA, FQGTGA. The length of the CDR3 is 13 residues. Trimming pared 4 bases from V and 5 bases from J, leaving 9 bases between. Written as DNA, the CDR3 is TGTGCCAGCAGCTCGGAGATAAACAATGAGCAGTTCTTC. As protein: CASSSEINNEQFF.

V and J are TRBV4-3 and TRBJ2-5, with a weak D call TRBD1 (6 bases). V lost 4 bases and J 5 bases, leaving 11 bases between the germline ends. CDR3 length: 13 amino acids. Germline CDR1 LGHNA, CDR2 YSLEER. CDR3 DNA: TGCGCCAGCAGCCCTGGACAGAGGGAGACCCAGTACTTC. Amino acid sequence: CASSPGQRETQYF.

The J gene is TRBJ2-2, the V gene TRBV19; 8 positions agree with TRBD1. CDR1 and CDR2 (germline): LNHDA, SQIVND (reference sequence). This CDR3 is built from 17 residues. Losses at the gene ends were 7 bases for V and 5 bases for J; bases not matched to a gene: 15. CDR3 in DNA: TGTGCCAGTAAGAGGGGGACGGGACAGGAGACGACCGGGGAGCTGTTTTTT. Its protein product is CASKRGTGQETTGELFF. The full variable domain, with the rest looked up from reference TRBV19 and TRBJ2-2, is DGGITQSPKYLFRKEGQNVTLSCEQNLNHDAMYWYRQDPGQGLRLIYYSQIVNDFQKGDIAEGYSVSREKKESFPLTVTSAQKNPTAFYLCASKRGTGQETTGELFFGEGSRLTVL.

Concerning this clone itself: The sample holds other DNA sequences that translate to the same CDR3. CDR3: CASSPRTSGNYEQYF. The CDR3 nucleotides read TGCGCCAGCAGCCCACGCACCAGCGGGAACTACGAGCAGTACTTC. The chain combines TRBV5-1 with TRBJ2-7; 7 bases map to TRBD2. V gave up 4 bases and J gave up 3 bases; unmatched junction bases: 10. CDR1 SGHRS and CDR2 YFSETQ come from the germline V gene. The CDR3 spans 15 residues.

This clone showed up just once. The V and J genes are TRBV5-4 and TRBJ2-1; TRBD1 or TRBD2 may be the D gene (6 bases each). The germline V gene encodes CDR1 SGHNT and CDR2 YYREEE (reference sequence). Trimming pared 2 bases from V and 5 bases from J, leaving 14 bases between. The CDR3 totals 15 residues. The CDR3 bases are TGTGCCAGCAGCTTACCGGGGGCTACCCACAATGAGCAGTTCTTC. Translating it yields CASSLPGATHNEQFF.

The chain employs TRBV6-1 and TRBJ1-1, with D possibly matching TRBD1 (5 bases). Trimming stripped 4 bases from V and 3 bases from J, with 9 bases between. The germline V gene encodes CDR1 MNHNS and CDR2 SASEGT. This CDR3 region has 13 residues. DNA for the CDR3: TGTGCCAGCAGTGTGGGGGTCGACACTGAAGCTTTCTTT. This translates into CASSVGVDTEAFF.

The chain carries TRBV27 and TRBJ2-2; D not certain. The length of the CDR3 is 12 residues. The germline V gene has CDR1 MNHEY and CDR2 SMNVEV (reference sequence). Trimming shortened V by 3 bases and J by 7 bases, and 6 bases separated the two germline ends. The CDR3 loop is CASSFRNGELFF. The CDR3 DNA sequence: TGTGCCAGCAGTTTCAGGAACGGGGAGCTGTTTTTT.

As for this clone: This sample also contains other DNA sequences that code for the same CDR3. The chain uses TRBV5-1 and TRBJ1-1, with a tentative D call TRBD1 (6 bases). Germline lookup yields CDR1 SGHRS and CDR2 YFSETQ. Trimming shortened V by 1 base and J by 1 base, and 8 bases separated the two germline ends. The CDR3 runs to 14 residues. As DNA, the CDR3 is TGCGCCAGCAGCTTGCAAGGGGGGAACACTGAAGCTTTCTTT. It encodes CASSLQGGNTEAFF.

Comments on this clone: The sample carries other DNA sequences with the same CDR3. The V and J genes are TRBV9 and TRBJ2-1; D remains ambiguous. With 2 bases removed from V and 10 bases from J, the gap between germline ends came to 16 bases. In germline, CDR1 is SGDLS, CDR2 YYNGEE. The CDR3 has 14 amino acids. This CDR3 is CASSVTGASPEQFF. CDR3 sequence (DNA): TGTGCCAGCAGCGTTACTGGAGCGTCTCCCGAGCAGTTCTTC.

The genes are TRBV7-3 and TRBJ2-3, with 7 nucleotides matching TRBD1. Trimming at V came to 5 bases and at J to 3 bases, leaving 8 bases not matched to a gene. CDR1 is SGHTA and CDR2 is FQGTGA in the germline V gene. This CDR3 contains 15 residues. The CDR3 region is CASSPRGLGTDTQYF. CDR3 coding DNA: TGTGCCAGCAGCCCTAGGGGGCTCGGGACAGATACGCAGTATTTT.

The chain employs TRBV7-9 and TRBJ1-2; D is unclear. This CDR3 comprises 13 residues. The germline V gene has CDR1 SEHNR and CDR2 FQNEAQ (reference sequence). V was clipped by 5 bases and J by 3 bases, with 10 bases between them. The CDR3 DNA follows: TGTGCCAGCAGCCCACGGACGGACTATGGCTACACCTTC. Encoded protein: CASSPRTDYGYTF.

This chain joins TRBV12-2 and TRBJ2-2; TRBD2 is the table's D call and was not checked against the DNA. TRBV12-2 is recorded as a pseudogene. The CDR3 is made up of 19 amino acids. The CDR3 here is CASRLWIGGSGPEDGELFF. The CDR3 DNA is TGTGCAAGTCGCTTATGGATCGGAGGGAGCGGCCCCGAAGACGGGGAGCTGTTTTTT.

This chain joins TRBV19 and TRBJ1-5; 8 bases fit TRBD1. The CDR3 sequence is 16 residues long. The germline V gene has CDR1 LNHDA and CDR2 SQIVND (reference sequence). The J segment lost 4 bases and the V segment lost 3 bases, leaving 8 bases of the junction unmatched. DNA for the CDR3: TGTGCCAGTAGTATTGGACAGGGAATAAGGAATCAGCCCCAGCATTTT. Amino acid sequence: CASSIGQGIRNQPQHF.

This chain connects TRBV2 to TRBJ1-1; weak D call: TRBD1 (5 bases). CDR3 length: 14 amino acids. The V end was cut by 7 bases, the J end by 0 bases, with 12 bases between. The germline gives CDR1 SNHLY, CDR2 FYNNEI. CDR3 in DNA: TGTGCCAGCAAAAAGACAGAGATGAACACTGAAGCTTTCTTT. This encodes CASKKTEMNTEAFF.

The chain joins TRBV7-9 to TRBJ1-3, with D uncertain. Germline assignment: CDR1 SEHNR and CDR2 FQNEAQ (reference sequence). Trimming stripped 5 bases from V and 1 base from J, with 15 bases between. There are 16 residues in the CDR3. The CDR3 DNA reads as TGTGCCAGCAGCATAACGACACGGAGTTCTGGAAACACCATATATTTT. As protein: CASSITTRSSGNTIYF.

The chain uses TRBV25-1 and TRBJ1-1, with 7 bases lining up with TRBD1. V was pared by 6 bases and J by 5 bases, with 15 bases of the junction left unmatched. Germline V gene data show CDR1 as MGHDK and CDR2 as SYGVNS. The CDR3 extends over 16 amino acids. The CDR3 coding sequence is TGTGCCAGCAGGACAGAGGGGGCCCTCCAAGGGACTGAAGCTTTCTTT. As protein: CASRTEGALQGTEAFF.

The chain carries TRBV5-5 and TRBJ2-7, with TRBD1 matching 7 bases. V was clipped by 4 bases and J by 2 bases; unmatched bases: 3. The CDR3 totals 13 residues. The germline V gene encodes CDR1 SGHKS and CDR2 YYEKEE (reference sequence). CDR3: CASSATGPYEQYF. CDR3 DNA: TGTGCCAGCAGCGCGACAGGGCCCTACGAGCAGTACTTC.

The chain recombines TRBV28 with TRBJ1-1; no reliable D call. The V end was cut by 3 bases, the J end by 3 bases, with 11 bases between. There are 14 residues in the CDR3. The V gene's germline CDR1 is MDHEN and CDR2 SYDVKM. Here the CDR3 reads CASSLSLGYTEAFF. CDR3 nucleotides: TGTGCCAGCAGTTTGTCCTTAGGTTACACTGAAGCTTTCTTT.